The sequence of this T cell receptor beta chain was determined in a study of T-cell reconstitution after alpha-beta-depleted transplantation in children. The length of the CDR3 is 13 residues. The V segment lost 1 base and the J segment 7 bases; nucleotides outside the gene matches: 4. CDR1 and CDR2 from the germline V gene are DFQATT and SNEGSKA (reference sequence). This clonotype occurred many times. Molecular barcoding with unique molecular identifiers was used for the TCRbeta library. TCRdb re-called the PCR reads through MiXCR, storing one row per CDR3 protein. The table has over 150,000 distinct CDR3 sequences, around 10% seen once; the top ten hold around 13%.

The genes are TRBV20-1 and TRBJ1-5; 7 bases agree with TRBD1. The source was PBMCs, collected before TCRalphabeta/CD19-depleted stem cell transplant. This sequence originates from a boy between 2 and 10 years old with acute myeloid leukemia, due to receive a stem cell transplant. CDR3 amino acids: CSARVGGPQPQHF. The CDR3 region has the DNA TGCAGTGCTAGAGTAGGGGGCCCACAGCCCCAGCATTTT.